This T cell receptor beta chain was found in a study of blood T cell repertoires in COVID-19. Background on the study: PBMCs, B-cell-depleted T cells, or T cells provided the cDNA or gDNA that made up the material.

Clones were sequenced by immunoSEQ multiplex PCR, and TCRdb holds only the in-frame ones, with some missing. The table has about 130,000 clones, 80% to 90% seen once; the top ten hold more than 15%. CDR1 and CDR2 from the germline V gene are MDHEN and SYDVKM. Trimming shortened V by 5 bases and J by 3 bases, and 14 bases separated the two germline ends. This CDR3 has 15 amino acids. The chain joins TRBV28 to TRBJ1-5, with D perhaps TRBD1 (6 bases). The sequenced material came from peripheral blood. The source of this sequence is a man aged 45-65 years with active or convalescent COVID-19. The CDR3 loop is CASSITGINNQPQHF. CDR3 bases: TGTGCCAGCAGTATTACAGGGATAAACAATCAGCCCCAGCATTTT.